These T cell receptor beta chains were read from a single sample in a study of OX40 agonist ivuxolimab in advanced cancers. TCRdb's table, derived via immunoSEQ multiplex PCR, lists solely in-frame clones and lacks some. The sample carries 100,000 to 130,000 clones, less than 95% recorded once. Sequenced material: CD4+ or CD8+ T cells sorted from blood, taken in a trial of the OX40 agonist ivuxolimab. These receptors were collected from an adult with an advanced solid tumor such as melanoma, head and neck, liver or kidney cancer. Each CDR3 is given with its conserved first and last residue. The order of the fields is V gene, J gene, clone size, CDR3 length, D gene, CDR3 protein, CDR3 DNA. A D gene is named only where the DNA matches it firmly. Expanded clones get a size class; other rows say once, few or many, or leave the size out.

TRBV19	TRBJ2-7	once	15	-	CASSNRGGHSYEQYF	TGTGCCAGTAGTAACAGGGGGGGCCATTCCTACGAGCAGTACTTC
TRBV1	TRBJ1-2	few	17	-	CTSSQDPCFAPRDGYTF	TGCACCAGCAGCCAAGATCCGTGTTTCGCGCCTCGTGATGGCTACACCTTC
TRBV10-1	TRBJ1-1	-	13	-	CATSRKTNTEAFF	TGCGCCACCAGTCGTAAGACGAACACTGAAGCTTTCTTT
TRBV19	TRBJ2-7	-	16	TRBD1	CASSTWDRGRPGEQYF	TGTGCCAGTAGTACCTGGGACAGGGGGCGCCCCGGGGAGCAGTACTTC
TRBV7-9	TRBJ2-1	-	14	-	CASSLRQDANEQFF	TGTGCCAGCAGCCTAAGGCAGGATGCGAATGAGCAGTTCTTC
TRBV6-5	TRBJ1-6	once	15	-	CASRREGLSNSPLHF	TGTGCCAGCAGAAGGGAGGGCTTGAGCAATTCACCCCTCCACTTT
TRBV5-1	TRBJ2-5	-	15	TRBD1	CASSWRTGGGETQYF	TGCGCCAGCAGCTGGCGGACAGGGGGTGGGGAGACCCAGTACTTC
TRBV5-1	TRBJ2-3	-	15	-	CASSRQHPSTDTQYF	TGCGCCAGCAGCAGACAGCACCCTAGCACAGATACGCAGTATTTT
TRBV10-3	TRBJ2-2	-	15	-	CAISELEGRTGELFF	TGTGCCATCAGTGAGTTGGAGGGGCGTACCGGGGAGCTGTTTTTT
TRBV6-1	TRBJ1-5	-	13	-	CASSPGGDQPQHF	TGTGCCAGCAGTCCGGGGGGAGATCAGCCCCAGCATTTT
TRBV30	TRBJ1-4	once	14	TRBD1	CAWRNRGSNEKLFF	TGTGCCTGGAGAAACAGGGGGAGTAATGAAAAACTGTTTTTT
TRBV5-5	TRBJ1-5	-	15	-	CASSLVPGPNQPQHF	TGTGCCAGCAGCTTGGTTCCAGGGCCCAATCAGCCCCAGCATTTT
TRBV30	TRBJ1-4	-	13	-	CAWRTQLYEKLFF	TGTGCCTGGAGGACCCAATTATATGAAAAACTGTTTTTT
TRBV27	TRBJ2-3	-	14	-	CASSFAQGRDTQYF	TGTGCCAGCAGCTTCGCGCAGGGGCGGGATACGCAGTATTTT
TRBV7-3	TRBJ1-1	-	17	TRBD1	CASTKTGVLATSTEAFF	TGTGCCAGCACCAAGACAGGGGTTCTTGCCACCAGCACTGAAGCTTTCTTT
TRBV10-3	TRBJ2-1	once	15	-	CAISENLGPYNEQFF	TGTGCCATCAGTGAGAATCTAGGACCTTACAATGAGCAGTTCTTC
TRBV7-2	TRBJ1-4	-	16	-	CASSLVSRQANEKLFF	TGTGCCAGCAGCTTAGTAAGCCGTCAGGCTAATGAAAAACTGTTTTTT